This TCR beta chain was captured in a study of siplizumab effects on memory and regulatory T cells. Study-level findings and limits: Mean Treg-derived proportions of mappable alloreactive CD4+ clones were less than 75% for siplizumab and about 30% for controls. Proliferating CD4+ or CD8+ clones, roughly 75-95% of them, lacked an assignable naive or memory phenotype.

The CDR3 runs 12 residues. From germline, CDR1 is ENHRY and CDR2 SYGVKD. Trimming at V came to 10 bases and at J to 0 bases, leaving 3 bases not matched to a gene. As concerns this clone: Its antigen is not known.

The method was immunoSEQ multiplex PCR; TCRdb's version includes in-frame clones alone and lacks a portion of them. The table includes roughly 120,000 clones, around 94% detected once. The sequence derives from a human donor in good health. The gene calls are TRBV10-3 and TRBJ2-7, with 7 positions matching TRBD2. The sample consisted of non-Treg CD4+ T cells sorted from blood. The CDR3 protein is CATAGDSYEQYF. CDR3 nucleotides: TGTGCCACCGCGGGGGACTCCTACGAGCAGTACTTC.